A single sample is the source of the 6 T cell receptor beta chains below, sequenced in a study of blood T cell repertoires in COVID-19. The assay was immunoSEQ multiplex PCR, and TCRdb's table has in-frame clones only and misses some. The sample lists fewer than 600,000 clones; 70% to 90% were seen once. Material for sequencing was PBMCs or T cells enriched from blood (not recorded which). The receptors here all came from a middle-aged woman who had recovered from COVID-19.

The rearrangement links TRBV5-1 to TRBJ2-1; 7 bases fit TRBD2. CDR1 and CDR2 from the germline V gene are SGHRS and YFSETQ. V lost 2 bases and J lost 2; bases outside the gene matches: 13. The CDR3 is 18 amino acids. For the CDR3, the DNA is TGCGCCAGCAGCTTAGACCGGGTAAGCGGGGTGGCCTACAATGAGCAGTTCTTC. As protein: CASSLDRVSGVAYNEQFF. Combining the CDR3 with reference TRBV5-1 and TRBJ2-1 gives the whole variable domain KAGVTQTPRYLIKTRGQQVTLSCSPISGHRSVSWYQQTPGQGLQFLFEYFSETQRNKGNFPGRFSGRQFSNSRSEMNVSTLELGDSALYLCASSLDRVSGVAYNEQFFGPGTRLTVL.

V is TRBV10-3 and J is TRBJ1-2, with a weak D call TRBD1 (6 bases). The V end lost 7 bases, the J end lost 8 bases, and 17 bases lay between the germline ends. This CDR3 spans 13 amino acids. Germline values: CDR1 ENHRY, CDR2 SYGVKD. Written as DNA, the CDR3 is TGTGCCATCAACCGGGACAACGTTTGGGGCTACACCTTC. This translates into CAINRDNVWGYTF.

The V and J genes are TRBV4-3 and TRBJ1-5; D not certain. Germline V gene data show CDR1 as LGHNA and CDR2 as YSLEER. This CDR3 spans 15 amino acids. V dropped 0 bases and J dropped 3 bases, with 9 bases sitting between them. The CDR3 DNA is TGCGCCAGCAGCCAAGAACACAGTAACAATCAGCCCCAGCATTTT. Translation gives CASSQEHSNNQPQHF.

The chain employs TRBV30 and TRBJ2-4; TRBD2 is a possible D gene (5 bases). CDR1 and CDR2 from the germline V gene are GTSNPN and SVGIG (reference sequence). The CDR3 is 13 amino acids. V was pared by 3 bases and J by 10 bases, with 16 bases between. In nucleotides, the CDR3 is TGTGCCTGGAGGCGACTATCCCAGGAGATTCAGTACTTC. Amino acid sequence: CAWRRLSQEIQYF.

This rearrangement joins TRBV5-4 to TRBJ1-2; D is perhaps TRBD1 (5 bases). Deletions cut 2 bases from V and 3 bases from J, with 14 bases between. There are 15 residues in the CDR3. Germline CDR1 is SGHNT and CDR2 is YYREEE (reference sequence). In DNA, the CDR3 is TGTGCCAGCAGCTTAGACCTGACAGAACACTATGGCTACACCTTC. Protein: CASSLDLTEHYGYTF.

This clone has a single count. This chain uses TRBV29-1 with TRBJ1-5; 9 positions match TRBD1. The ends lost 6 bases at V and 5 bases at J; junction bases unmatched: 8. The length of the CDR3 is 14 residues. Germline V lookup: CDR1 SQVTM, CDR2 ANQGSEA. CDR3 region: CSVKDRGSHQPQHF. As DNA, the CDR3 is TGCAGCGTCAAGGACAGGGGTTCTCATCAGCCCCAGCATTTT.